The table lists the clone carrying this T cell receptor (beta chain) with a count of one. This sample is part of a study of shared clonotypes between healthy human individuals. In the study overall: CD8 memory received one plate per donor, CD8 naive two, CD4 memory three and CD4 naive three.

Here immunoSEQ multiplex PCR was the method, and the copy in TCRdb shows in-frame clones only, minus some. The table shows millions of clones, with more than 85% occurring only once. The germline gives CDR1 MDHEN, CDR2 SYDVKM. The CDR3 has 14 residues. V lost 8 bases and J 1 base, leaving 12 bases between the germline ends. The rearrangement uses TRBV28 and TRBJ1-3; maybe TRBD1 (5 bases). Sequenced material: naive CD4+ T cells from PBMCs. Specified subset: CD45RA+ positively selected. The origin of this receptor is a man between 18 and 29 years old in good health. Some clones in this sample may be carry-over from other donors' samples. CDR3 nucleotide sequence: TGTGCCAGCGCCCAGGGAGGATCTGGAAACACCATATATTTT. Protein product: CASAQGGSGNTIYF. Full variable domain (missing parts from reference TRBV28 and TRBJ1-3): DVKVTQSSRYLVKRTGEKVFLECVQDMDHENMFWYRQDPGLGLRLIYFSYDVKMKEKGDIPEGYSVSREKKERFSLILESASTNQTSMYLCASAQGGSGNTIYFGEGSWLTVV.